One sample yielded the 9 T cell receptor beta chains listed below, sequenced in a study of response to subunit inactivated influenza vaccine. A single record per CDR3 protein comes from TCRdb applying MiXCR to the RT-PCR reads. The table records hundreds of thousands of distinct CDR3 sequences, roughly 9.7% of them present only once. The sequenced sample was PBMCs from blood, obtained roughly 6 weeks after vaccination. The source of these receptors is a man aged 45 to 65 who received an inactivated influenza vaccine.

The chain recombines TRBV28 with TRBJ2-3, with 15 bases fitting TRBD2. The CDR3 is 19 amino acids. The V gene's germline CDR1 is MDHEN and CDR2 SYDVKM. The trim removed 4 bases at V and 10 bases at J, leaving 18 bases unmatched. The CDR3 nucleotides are TGTGCCAGCAGTTCCCCCCTGACTCGGACTAGCGGGAGGGCCGAGGCGCAGTATTTT. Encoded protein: CASSSPLTRTSGRAEAQYF.

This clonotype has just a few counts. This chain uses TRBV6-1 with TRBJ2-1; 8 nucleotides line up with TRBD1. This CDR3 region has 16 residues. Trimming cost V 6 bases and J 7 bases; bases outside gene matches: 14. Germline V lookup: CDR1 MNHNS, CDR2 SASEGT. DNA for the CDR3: TGTGCCAGCAGCCCCACCGGGACAGGCATTCTAAATGAGCAGTTCTTC. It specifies CASSPTGTGILNEQFF.

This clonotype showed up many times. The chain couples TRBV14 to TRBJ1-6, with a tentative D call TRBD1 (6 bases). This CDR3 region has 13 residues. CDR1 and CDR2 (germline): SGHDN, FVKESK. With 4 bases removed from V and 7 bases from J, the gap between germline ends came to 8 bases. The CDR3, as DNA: TGTGCCAGCAGCCGACAGGCAAATTCACCCCTCCACTTT. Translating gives CASSRQANSPLHF.

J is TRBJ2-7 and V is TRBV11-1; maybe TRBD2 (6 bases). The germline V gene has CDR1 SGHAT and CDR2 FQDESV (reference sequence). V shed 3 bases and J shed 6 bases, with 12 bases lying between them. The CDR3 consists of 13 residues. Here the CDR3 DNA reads TGTGCCAGCAGCTTCCTTGGGACTGCCGAGCAGTACTTC. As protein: CASSFLGTAEQYF.

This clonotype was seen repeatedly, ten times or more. The CDR3 loop reads CAISGAVRMNTEAFF. CDR3 DNA: TGTGCCATCAGTGGGGCAGTTCGTATGAACACTGAAGCTTTCTTT. The rearrangement joins TRBV10-3 to TRBJ1-1, with unresolved D. Trimming shortened V by 4 bases and J by 0 bases, and 12 bases separated the two germline ends. Germline V gene data show CDR1 as ENHRY and CDR2 as SYGVKD. This CDR3 contains 15 residues.

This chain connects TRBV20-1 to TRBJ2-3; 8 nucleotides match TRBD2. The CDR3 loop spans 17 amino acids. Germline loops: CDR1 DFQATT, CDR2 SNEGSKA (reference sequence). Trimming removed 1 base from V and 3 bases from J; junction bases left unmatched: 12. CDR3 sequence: CSARVPPGTRRTDTQYF. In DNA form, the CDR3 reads TGCAGTGCTAGAGTGCCCCCCGGGACTAGGAGGACAGATACGCAGTATTTT.

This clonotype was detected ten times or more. The CDR3 reads CASSPQGGDGYTF. As DNA, the CDR3 is TGCGCCAGCAGCCCCCAGGGTGGGGATGGCTACACCTTC. J is TRBJ1-2 and V is TRBV4-3; tentatively, D is TRBD1 (5 bases). Trimming took off 4 bases at V and 6 bases at J, with 12 bases between the two ends. The length of the CDR3 is 13 residues. Germline CDR1 reads LGHNA; CDR2 reads YSLEER.

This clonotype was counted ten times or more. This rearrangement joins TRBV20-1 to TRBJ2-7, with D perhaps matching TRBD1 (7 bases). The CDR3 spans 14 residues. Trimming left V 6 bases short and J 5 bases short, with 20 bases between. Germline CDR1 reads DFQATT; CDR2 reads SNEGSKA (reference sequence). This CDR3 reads CSAGTAGQTHEQYF. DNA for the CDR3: TGCAGTGCAGGAACCGCGGGACAGACCCACGAGCAGTACTTC.

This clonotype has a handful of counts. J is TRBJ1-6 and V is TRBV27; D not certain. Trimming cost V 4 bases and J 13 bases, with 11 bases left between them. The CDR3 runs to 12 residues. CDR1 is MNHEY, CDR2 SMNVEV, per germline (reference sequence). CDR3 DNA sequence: TGTGCCAGCAGTTCCCTTCCGTCGCCCCTCCACTTT. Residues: CASSSLPSPLHF.